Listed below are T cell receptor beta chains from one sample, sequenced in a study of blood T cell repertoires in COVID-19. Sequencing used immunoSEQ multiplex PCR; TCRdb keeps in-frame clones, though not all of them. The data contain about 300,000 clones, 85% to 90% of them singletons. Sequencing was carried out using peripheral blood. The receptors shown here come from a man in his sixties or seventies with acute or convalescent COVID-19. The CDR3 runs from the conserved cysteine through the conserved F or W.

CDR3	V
CASSMSGASKTQYF	TRBV19
CASSPGLAATYEQYF	TRBV11-2
CASSLDSPRETQYF	TRBV5-1
CASSFIDATNEKLFF	TRBV5-1
CASSSGLIGNTIYF	TRBV27
CSVEGRGISGYTF	TRBV29-1
CASSQVPGWTTEAFF	TRBV28
CASNFHRGSEQYF	TRBV6-6
CASSPQAGGATYEQYF	TRBV7-6
CASSRGQSHNSPLHF	TRBV28
CASRPKREVGRGSYNEQFF	TRBV7-2
CAISVQVRNEQFF	TRBV10-3
CASSLGTGGREQYF	TRBV5-6
CASSPGGQGEAFF	TRBV3-1/TRBV3-2
CASSLPGNYEQYF	TRBV11-2
CAWSRGVGYGYTF	TRBV30
CASSPPRLQYF	TRBV27
CASRISQGLNQPQHF	TRBV28
CASSLLRSGYTF	TRBV5-6
CASRPSAGGPQPQHF	TRBV28
CASSQSRAGEYQETQYF	TRBV4-1